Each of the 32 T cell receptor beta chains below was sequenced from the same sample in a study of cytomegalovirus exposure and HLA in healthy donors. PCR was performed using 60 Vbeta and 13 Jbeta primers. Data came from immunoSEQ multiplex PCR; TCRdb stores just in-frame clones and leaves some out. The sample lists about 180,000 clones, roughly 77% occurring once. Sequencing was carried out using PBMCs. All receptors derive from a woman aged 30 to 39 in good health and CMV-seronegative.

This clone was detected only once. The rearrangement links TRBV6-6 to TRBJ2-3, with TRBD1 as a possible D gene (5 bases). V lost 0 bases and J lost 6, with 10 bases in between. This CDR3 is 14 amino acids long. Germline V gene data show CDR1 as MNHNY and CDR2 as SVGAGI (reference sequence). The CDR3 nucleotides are TGTGCCAGCAGTTACTCCCAGGGTGTGGATACGCAGTATTTT. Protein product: CASSYSQGVDTQYF.

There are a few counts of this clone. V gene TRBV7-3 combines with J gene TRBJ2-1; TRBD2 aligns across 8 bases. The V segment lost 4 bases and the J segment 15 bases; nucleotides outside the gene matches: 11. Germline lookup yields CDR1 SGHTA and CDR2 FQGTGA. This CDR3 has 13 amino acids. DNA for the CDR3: TGTGCCAGCAGCTCCCACATCGGGGGGGCAGGGTTCTTC. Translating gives CASSSHIGGAGFF. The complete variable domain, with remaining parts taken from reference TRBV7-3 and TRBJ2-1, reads GAGVSQTPSNKVTEKGKYVELRCDPISGHTALYWYRQSLGQGPEFLIYFQGTGAADDSGLPNDRFFAVRPEGSVSTLKIQRTERGDSAVYLCASSSHIGGAGFFGPGTRLTVL.

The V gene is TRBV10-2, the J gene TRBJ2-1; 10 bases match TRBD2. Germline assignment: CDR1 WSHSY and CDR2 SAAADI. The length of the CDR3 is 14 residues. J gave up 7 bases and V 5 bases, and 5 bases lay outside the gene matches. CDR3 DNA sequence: TGCGCCAGCAGTCCACTAGCGGGGACGAATGAGCAGTTCTTC. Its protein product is CASSPLAGTNEQFF.

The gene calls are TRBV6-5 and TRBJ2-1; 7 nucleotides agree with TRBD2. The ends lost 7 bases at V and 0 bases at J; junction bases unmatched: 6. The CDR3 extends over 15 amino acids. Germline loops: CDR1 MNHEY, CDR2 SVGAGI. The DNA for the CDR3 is TGTGCCAGCACCCCAGCGGGGAGCTCCTACAATGAGCAGTTCTTC. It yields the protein CASTPAGSSYNEQFF.

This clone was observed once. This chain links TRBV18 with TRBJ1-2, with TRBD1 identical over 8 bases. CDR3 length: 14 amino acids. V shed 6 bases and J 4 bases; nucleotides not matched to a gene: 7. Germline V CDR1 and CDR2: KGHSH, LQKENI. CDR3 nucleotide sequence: TGTGCCAGCTCGGAGACAGGGGAGGGCTATGGCTACACCTTC. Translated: CASSETGEGYGYTF.

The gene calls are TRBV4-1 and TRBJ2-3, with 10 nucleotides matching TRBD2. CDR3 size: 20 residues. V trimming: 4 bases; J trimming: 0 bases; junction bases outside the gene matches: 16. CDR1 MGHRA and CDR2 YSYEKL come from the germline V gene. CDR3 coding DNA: TGCGCCAGCAGCCCCAGAAACCCTAGCGGGGGTATTACTAGCACAGATACGCAGTATTTT. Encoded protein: CASSPRNPSGGITSTDTQYF.

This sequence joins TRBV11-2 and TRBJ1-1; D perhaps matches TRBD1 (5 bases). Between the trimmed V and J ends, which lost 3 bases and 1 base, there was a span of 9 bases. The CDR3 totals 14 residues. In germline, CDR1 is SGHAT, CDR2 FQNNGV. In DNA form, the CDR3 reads TGTGCCAGCAGCTTCGGGGGAGGGAACACTGAAGCTTTCTTT. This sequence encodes CASSFGGGNTEAFF.

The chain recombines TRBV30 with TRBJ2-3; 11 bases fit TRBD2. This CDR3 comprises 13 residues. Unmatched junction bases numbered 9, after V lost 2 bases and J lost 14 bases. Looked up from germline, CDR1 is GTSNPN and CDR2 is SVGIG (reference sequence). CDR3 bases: TGTGCCTGGAGTACCCTTAGCGGGGGGGCTCGGTATTTT. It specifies CAWSTLSGGARYF. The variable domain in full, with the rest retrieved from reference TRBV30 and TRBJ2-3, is SQTIHQWPATLVQPVGSPLSLECTVEGTSNPNLYWYRQAAGRGLQLLFYSVGIGQISSEVPQNLSASRPQDRQFILSSKKLLLSDSGFYLCAWSTLSGGARYFGPGTRLTVL.

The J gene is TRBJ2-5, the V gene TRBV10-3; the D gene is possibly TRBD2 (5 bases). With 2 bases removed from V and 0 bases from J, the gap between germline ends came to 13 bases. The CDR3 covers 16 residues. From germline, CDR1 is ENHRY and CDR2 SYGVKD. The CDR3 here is CAISESYGLDQETQYF. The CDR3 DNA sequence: TGTGCCATCAGTGAGAGCTACGGACTTGACCAAGAGACCCAGTACTTC.

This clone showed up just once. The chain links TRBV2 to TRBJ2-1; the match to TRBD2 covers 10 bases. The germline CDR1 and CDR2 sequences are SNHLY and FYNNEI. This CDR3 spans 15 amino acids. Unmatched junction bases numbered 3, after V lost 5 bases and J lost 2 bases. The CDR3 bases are TGTGCCAGCAGTAGCGGGGGGGCCCCCTACAATGAGCAGTTCTTC. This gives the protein CASSSGGAPYNEQFF.

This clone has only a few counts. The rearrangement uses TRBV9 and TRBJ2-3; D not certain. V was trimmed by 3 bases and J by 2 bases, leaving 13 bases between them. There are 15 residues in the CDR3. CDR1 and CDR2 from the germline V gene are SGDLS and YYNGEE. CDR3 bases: TGTGCCAGCAGCGACGGTGGCGGCGCCACAGATACGCAGTATTTT. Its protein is CASSDGGGATDTQYF.

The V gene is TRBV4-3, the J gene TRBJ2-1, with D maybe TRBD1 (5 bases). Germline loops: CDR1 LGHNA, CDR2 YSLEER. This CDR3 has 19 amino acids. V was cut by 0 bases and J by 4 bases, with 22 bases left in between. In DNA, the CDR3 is TGCGCCAGCAGCCAAGATCGGTTGATCAGGGCTCCCGTATACAATGAGCAGTTCTTC. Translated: CASSQDRLIRAPVYNEQFF.

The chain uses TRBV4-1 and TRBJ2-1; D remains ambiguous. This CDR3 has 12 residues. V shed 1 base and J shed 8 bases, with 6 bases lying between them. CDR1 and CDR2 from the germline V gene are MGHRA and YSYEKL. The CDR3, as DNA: TGCGCCAGCAGCCAAGTTGAGGATGAGCAGTTCTTC. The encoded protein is CASSQVEDEQFF.

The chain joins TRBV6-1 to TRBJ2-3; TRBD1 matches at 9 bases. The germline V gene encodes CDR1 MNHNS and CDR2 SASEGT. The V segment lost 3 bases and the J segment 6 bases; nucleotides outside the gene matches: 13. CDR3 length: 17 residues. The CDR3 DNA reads TGTGCCAGCAGTGACCCGGACAGGGGCCGAGGGGGGGATACGCAGTATTTT. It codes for CASSDPDRGRGGDTQYF.

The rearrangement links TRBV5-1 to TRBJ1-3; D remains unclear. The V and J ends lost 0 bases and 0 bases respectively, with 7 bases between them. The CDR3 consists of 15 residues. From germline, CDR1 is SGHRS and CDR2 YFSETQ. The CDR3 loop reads CASSLDSRSGNTIYF. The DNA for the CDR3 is TGCGCCAGCAGCTTGGACAGCCGCTCTGGAAACACCATATATTTT.

In DNA, the CDR3 is TGTGCCAGCAGTTTATACAGTTTGAACACTGAAGCTTTCTTT. It encodes CASSLYSLNTEAFF. V gene TRBV28 combines with J gene TRBJ1-1, with D unresolved. Germline lookup yields CDR1 MDHEN and CDR2 SYDVKM. The V end lost 1 base, the J end lost 0 bases, and 6 bases lay between the germline ends. The CDR3 consists of 14 residues.

Here the CDR3 DNA reads TGTGCCAGCAGCTTAAATACAGGTTTCGAAGCTTTCTTT. It specifies CASSLNTGFEAFF. The chain combines TRBV7-9 with TRBJ1-1, with D possibly being TRBD1 (5 bases). With 2 bases removed from V and 8 bases from J, the gap between germline ends came to 12 bases. The CDR3 spans 13 residues. CDR1 is SEHNR, CDR2 FQNEAQ, per germline (reference sequence).

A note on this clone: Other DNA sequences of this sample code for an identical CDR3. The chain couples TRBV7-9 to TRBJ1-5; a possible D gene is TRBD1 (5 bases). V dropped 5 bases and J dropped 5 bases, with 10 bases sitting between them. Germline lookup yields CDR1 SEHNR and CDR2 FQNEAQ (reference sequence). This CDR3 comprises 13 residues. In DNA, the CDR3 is TGTGCCAGCAGCCCGACGGGGGATCAGCCCCAGCATTTT. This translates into CASSPTGDQPQHF.

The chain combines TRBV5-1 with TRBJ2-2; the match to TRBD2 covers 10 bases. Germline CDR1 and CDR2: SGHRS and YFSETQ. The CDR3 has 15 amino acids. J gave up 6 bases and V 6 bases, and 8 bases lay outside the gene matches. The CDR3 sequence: CASKVLAGESGELFF. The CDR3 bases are TGCGCCAGCAAGGTCCTAGCGGGGGAGTCCGGGGAGCTGTTTTTT.

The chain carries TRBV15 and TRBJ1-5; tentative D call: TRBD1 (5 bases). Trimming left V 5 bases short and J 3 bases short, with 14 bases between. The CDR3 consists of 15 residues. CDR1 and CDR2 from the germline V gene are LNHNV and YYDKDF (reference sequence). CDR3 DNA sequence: TGTGCCACCAGCCCCCTTCTTGGGGCCAATCAGCCCCAGCATTTT. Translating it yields CATSPLLGANQPQHF.

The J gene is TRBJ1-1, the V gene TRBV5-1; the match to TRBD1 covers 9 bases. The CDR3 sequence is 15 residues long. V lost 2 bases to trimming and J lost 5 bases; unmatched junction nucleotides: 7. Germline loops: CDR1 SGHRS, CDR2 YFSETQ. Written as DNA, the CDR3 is TGCGCCAGCAGCTTTGTTAACAGGGGGCCAACTGAAGCTTTCTTT. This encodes CASSFVNRGPTEAFF.

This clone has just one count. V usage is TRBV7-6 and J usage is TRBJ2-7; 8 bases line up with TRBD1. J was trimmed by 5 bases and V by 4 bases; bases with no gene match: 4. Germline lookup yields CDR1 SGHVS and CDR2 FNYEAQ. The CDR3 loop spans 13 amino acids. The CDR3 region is CASSSGGRDEQYF. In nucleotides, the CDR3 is TGTGCCAGCAGCTCAGGGGGCAGGGACGAGCAGTACTTC.

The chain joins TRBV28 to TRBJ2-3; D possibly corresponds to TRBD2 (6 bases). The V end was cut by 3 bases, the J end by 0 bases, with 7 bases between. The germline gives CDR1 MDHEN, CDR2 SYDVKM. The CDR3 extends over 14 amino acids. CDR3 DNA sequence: TGTGCCAGCAGTTTCGGGGGTAGCACAGATACGCAGTATTTT. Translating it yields CASSFGGSTDTQYF.

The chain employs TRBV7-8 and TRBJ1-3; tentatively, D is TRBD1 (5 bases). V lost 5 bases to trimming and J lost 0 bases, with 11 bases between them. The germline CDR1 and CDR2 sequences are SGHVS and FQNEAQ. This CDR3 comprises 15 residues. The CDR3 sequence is CASSLDGGSGNTIYF. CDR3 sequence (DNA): TGTGCCAGCAGCCTCGACGGGGGCTCTGGAAACACCATATATTTT.

CDR3 protein: CASSIWSDFNYGYTF. The CDR3 coding sequence is TGTGCCAGTTCTATCTGGTCAGACTTTAACTATGGCTACACCTTC. The chain recombines TRBV7-2 with TRBJ1-2; D is unresolved. Germline V gene lookup returns CDR1 SGHTA and CDR2 FQGNSA. The CDR3 consists of 15 residues. The V and J ends lost 9 bases and 1 base respectively, with 18 bases between them.

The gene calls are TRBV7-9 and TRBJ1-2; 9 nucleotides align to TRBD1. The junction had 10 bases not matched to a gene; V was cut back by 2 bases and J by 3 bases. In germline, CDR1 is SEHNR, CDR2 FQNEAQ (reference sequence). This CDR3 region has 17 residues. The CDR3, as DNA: TGTGCCAGCAGCTTATCTCTAATGAGGGACAGGGACTATGGCTACACCTTC. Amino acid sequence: CASSLSLMRDRDYGYTF. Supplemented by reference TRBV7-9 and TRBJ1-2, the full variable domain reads DTGVSQNPRHKITKRGQNVTFRCDPISEHNRLYWYRQTLGQGPEFLTYFQNEAQLEKSRLLSDRFSAERPKGSFSTLEIQRTEQGDSAMYLCASSLSLMRDRDYGYTFGSGTRLTVV.

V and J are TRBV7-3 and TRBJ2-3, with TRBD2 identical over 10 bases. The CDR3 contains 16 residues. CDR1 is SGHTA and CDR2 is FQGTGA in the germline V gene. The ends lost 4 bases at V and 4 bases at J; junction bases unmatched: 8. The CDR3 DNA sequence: TGTGCCAGCAGCTCACTAGCGGGGAGCACCGCAGATACGCAGTATTTT. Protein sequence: CASSSLAGSTADTQYF.

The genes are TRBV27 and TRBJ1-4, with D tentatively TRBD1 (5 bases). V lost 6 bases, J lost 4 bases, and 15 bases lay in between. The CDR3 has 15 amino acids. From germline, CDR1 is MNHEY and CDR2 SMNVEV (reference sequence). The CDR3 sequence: CASSRLTALNEKLFF. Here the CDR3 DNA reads TGTGCCAGCAGCAGATTGACAGCCCTTAATGAAAAACTGTTTTTT.

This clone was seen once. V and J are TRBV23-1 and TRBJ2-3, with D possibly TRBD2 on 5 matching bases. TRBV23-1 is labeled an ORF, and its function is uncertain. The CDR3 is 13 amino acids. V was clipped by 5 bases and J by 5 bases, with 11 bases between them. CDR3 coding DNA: TGCGCCAGCAGTGACCTTGGGAGAGATACGCAGTATTTT. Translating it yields CASSDLGRDTQYF.

The CDR3 DNA reads as TGCGCCAGCAGCCAAGAGCGGGGGGCCAGCTCCTACAATGAGCAGTTCTTC. Residues: CASSQERGASSYNEQFF. The V call is TRBV4-3, the J call TRBJ2-1, with TRBD2 identical over 8 bases. The CDR3 consists of 17 residues. V shed 0 bases and J 0 bases; nucleotides not matched to a gene: 4. CDR1 and CDR2 (germline): LGHNA, YSLEER.

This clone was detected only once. The DNA of the CDR3 is TGCGCCAGCAGTGAGTCAAGAGGGGGTGGGCAGTACTTC. Residues: CASSESRGGGQYF. The chain uses TRBV10-2 and TRBJ2-7; D might be TRBD1 (6 bases). Deletions cut 0 bases from V and 9 bases from J, with 12 bases between. Germline-derived CDR1 and CDR2 are WSHSY and SAAADI. The CDR3 loop spans 13 amino acids.

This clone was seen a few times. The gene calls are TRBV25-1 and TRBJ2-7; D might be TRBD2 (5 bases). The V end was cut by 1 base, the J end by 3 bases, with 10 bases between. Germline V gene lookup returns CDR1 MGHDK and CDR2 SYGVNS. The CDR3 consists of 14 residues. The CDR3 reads CASSESGVHYEQYF. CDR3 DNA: TGTGCCAGCAGTGAATCCGGGGTCCACTACGAGCAGTACTTC.